This record looks at one T cell receptor beta chain sequence and its context. What this receptor recognizes is not known. Per-base quality was not reported, and no clone a single base away is much larger than it. The data belong to a study of cytotoxic CD8 clonotypes in ibrutinib-treated CLL (dated by TCRdb to about 2021). For the wider study: The cohort included more than 14 treatment-naive and under 13 relapsed/refractory patients; approximately 17 were IGHV unmutated. On average, each sample yielded around 230,000 productive templates and roughly 95,000 productive rearrangements. Of the 86 participants in the trial, about 25 had longitudinal samples available. Samples at response were collected after a median of roughly 13 months of treatment, with a range of about 6 to 40 months. Cryopreserved peripheral blood mononuclear cells were collected at three points: before therapy, at response, and at either sustained remission or disease progression. Every remission and progressive disease sample was obtained while ibrutinib was still being received by the patients. Responses were partial in 24 patients and complete in 2; after median roughly 69 months follow-up, about 14 stayed in remission and some twelve progressed. What the study reported, not specific to this receptor: Public clonotypes were found to be uncommon and were observed to contract or remain stable during treatment; the increase in clonality was shown to reflect expansion of private clonotypes at ibrutinib response. At baseline, clonality was higher than in age-matched healthy donors and showed a strong correlation with circulating CD8+ T-cell counts. Clonality rose at ibrutinib response, remained stable during sustained remission, and dropped back toward baseline at progression. Sampling times were not matched between sustained-remission and progressing patients, and lymph node repertoires were not studied.

Each clonotype received, on average, 10x coverage in deep resolution sequencing performed on a MiSeq, where the target depth lay between 1 in 1 million and 1 in 200,000 T cells. The immunoSEQ hsTCRB Kit was used to generate TCR beta libraries. The authors processed their data as follows. Data were analyzed with ImmunoSEQ Data Assistant and ImmunoSEQ Analyzer, with V, D and J genes assigned per IMGT definitions. Clonality, with values ranging from 0 to 1, was calculated as one minus the normalized Shannon entropy of productive rearrangement frequencies. Only overrepresented clonotypes making up at least 0.05% of each patient's repertoire were included in the public clonotype analysis. Repertoires from approximately 13 age-matched healthy donors in immuneACCESS were used as clonality controls. Here the immuneACCESS table is served through TCRdb, limited to in-frame sequences with V and J called. Missing clones are a known gap in these copies; in checked studies unresolved V genes cover under half, and the rest lacks a known reason. The V and J calls and clone size come from that table; D and trimming were worked out from the DNA. Here the sample has under 75,000 clones; approximately 71% occur a single time. About two fifths of the sample belongs to the ten largest clones.

The time point label of this sample denotes: more than 10 months on ibrutinib. For TCR beta library preparation, approximately 1.9 micrograms of genomic DNA was extracted from cryopreserved PBMCs. Longitudinal blood samples from CLL patients on ibrutinib monotherapy were analyzed using high-throughput TCR beta sequencing. Patients were enrolled in a phase 2 open-label single-center ibrutinib monotherapy trial. The TCR originated in a human donor with chronic lymphocytic leukemia. The material sequenced was PBMCs, taken after 12 months of ibrutinib treatment.

The CDR3 in this case is CASSVAGANVLTF. Read as DNA, the sequence is TGTGCCAGCAGCGTAGCTGGGGCCAACGTCCTGACTTTC. The chain is made from TRBV9 and TRBJ2-6; no confident D gene assignment can be made. V is reduced by 0 bases and J by 2 bases, leaving a spacing of 0 bases between them. The CDR3 goes from the cysteine to the phenylalanine over 13 residues. Kept here is only the CDR3 DNA, which spans 39 bases and is read in frame from base 1. In the germline V gene, CDR1 corresponds to SGDLS and CDR2 to YYNGEE.